Listed below are T cell receptor beta chains from one sample, sequenced in a study of cytomegalovirus exposure and HLA in healthy donors. TCRdb keeps only in-frame clones here, not all; method: immunoSEQ multiplex PCR. The sample carries roughly 180,000 clones, approximately 86% recorded once. The sequencing input was PBMCs. These receptors all stem from a man aged 25-45 years in good health and CMV-seropositive. Both conserved end residues are part of each CDR3. The D gene is left open where the match is weak.

v_gene	d_gene	j_gene	len	CDR3nt	CDR3aa
TRBV11-2	NA	TRBJ1-4	12	TGTGCCAGCAGCCTAGGAGGTAGAGAACTGTTTTTT	CASSLGGRELFF
TRBV7-6	NA	TRBJ1-3	13	TGTGCCAGCAGCTCCCCCGGTGAAGGTACCATATATTTT	CASSSPGEGTIYF
TRBV19	NA	TRBJ2-7	11	TGTGCCACGGCCGGGGCCTACGAGCAGTACTTC	CATAGAYEQYF
TRBV7-2	NA	TRBJ2-7	14	TGTGCCAGCAGCTTAGCGGCGGACTCCTACGAGCAGTACTTC	CASSLAADSYEQYF
TRBV18	NA	TRBJ2-5	15	TGTGCCAGCTCATTACTTGGACAAAACCAAGAGACCCAGTACTTC	CASSLLGQNQETQYF
TRBV4-3	NA	TRBJ1-4	16	TGCGCCAGCAGCCAAGCCGCCTATACAACTAATGAAAAACTGTTTTTT	CASSQAAYTTNEKLFF
TRBV18	TRBD2	TRBJ2-7	15	TGTGCCAGCTCCCGGGGGGGGGCCCAGGTATACGAGCAGTACTTC	CASSRGGAQVYEQYF
TRBV6-6	TRBD1	TRBJ2-2	15	TGTGCCAGCAGCAGACAGGGGGCCGGCACCGGGGAGCTGTTTTTT	CASSRQGAGTGELFF
TRBV7-2	NA	TRBJ2-3	15	TGTGCCAGCAGCTTAAGGACCCTGCACACAGATACGCAGTATTTT	CASSLRTLHTDTQYF
TRBV7-3	NA	TRBJ1-1	13	TGTGCCAGCAGCTCTGGGAGGAACACTGAAGCTTTCTTT	CASSSGRNTEAFF